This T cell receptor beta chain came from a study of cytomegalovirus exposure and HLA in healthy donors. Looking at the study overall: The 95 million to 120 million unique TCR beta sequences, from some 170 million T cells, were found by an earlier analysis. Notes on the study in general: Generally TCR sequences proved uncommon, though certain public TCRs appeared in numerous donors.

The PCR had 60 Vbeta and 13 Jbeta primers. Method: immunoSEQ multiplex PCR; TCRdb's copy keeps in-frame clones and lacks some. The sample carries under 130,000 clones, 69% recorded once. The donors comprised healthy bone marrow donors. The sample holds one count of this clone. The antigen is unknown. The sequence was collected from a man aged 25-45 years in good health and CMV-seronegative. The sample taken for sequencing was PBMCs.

The CDR3 sequence: CASSQTGTLNYGYTF. DNA for the CDR3: TGCGCCAGCAGCCAGACAGGGACTTTGAACTATGGCTACACCTTC. The J gene is TRBJ1-2, the V gene TRBV4-1; 7 bases are shared with TRBD1. CDR3 size: 15 residues. Germline V gene sequence: CDR1 MGHRA, CDR2 YSYEKL. Trimming at V came to 3 bases and at J to 2 bases, leaving 6 bases not matched to a gene.